These T cell receptor beta chains were read from a single sample in a study of T cell changes during pregnancy in multiple sclerosis. Only in-frame clones appear in the TCRdb table, and some are missing; sequencing was by immunoSEQ multiplex PCR. The top ten clones hold 0.35% to 0.45% of a sample with about 52,000 clones, just over 90% of them seen once. Sequencing used CD4+ T cells from peripheral blood mononuclear cells, obtained before pregnancy. The receptors stem from a female donor with multiple sclerosis, enrolled in a pregnancy study. Each CDR3 is given with its conserved first and last residue. D genes are given only for firm matches. Part of the rows lack a size; the others show once, few, many or a class for expanded clones.

J gene: TRBJ2-1; V gene: TRBV5-1; clone size: -; D gene: -; CDR3 protein: CASSPIFRGDEQFF; CDR3 DNA: TGCGCCAGCAGCCCAATATTCAGGGGAGATGAGCAGTTCTTC
J gene: TRBJ2-2; V gene: TRBV9; clone size: -; D gene: -; CDR3 protein: CASTFTGSGELFF; CDR3 DNA: TGTGCCAGCACCTTTACGGGAAGCGGGGAGCTGTTTTTT
J gene: TRBJ2-1; V gene: TRBV9; clone size: -; D gene: -; CDR3 protein: CASTRGSSSYNEQFF; CDR3 DNA: TGTGCCAGCACCCGAGGGTCGAGCTCCTACAATGAGCAGTTCTTC
J gene: TRBJ1-1; V gene: TRBV27; clone size: -; D gene: -; CDR3 protein: CASSSIGRRRTEAFF; CDR3 DNA: TGTGCCAGCAGTTCCATTGGAAGAAGGAGGACTGAAGCTTTCTTT
J gene: TRBJ2-7; V gene: TRBV10-2; clone size: -; D gene: TRBD1; CDR3 protein: CASSRPGTGGHEQYF; CDR3 DNA: TGCGCCAGCAGTAGACCCGGGACAGGGGGCCACGAGCAGTACTTC
J gene: TRBJ2-1; V gene: TRBV19; clone size: once; D gene: TRBD2; CDR3 protein: CASSALRTSGRDNEQFF; CDR3 DNA: TGTGCCAGTAGTGCTCTAAGGACTAGCGGGCGAGACAATGAGCAGTTCTTC
J gene: TRBJ2-5; V gene: TRBV28; clone size: -; D gene: -; CDR3 protein: CASSSPPETQYF; CDR3 DNA: TGTGCCAGCAGTTCCCCTCCAGAGACCCAGTACTTC
J gene: TRBJ2-1; V gene: TRBV6-1; clone size: -; D gene: -; CDR3 protein: CASSEAGGRYNEQFF; CDR3 DNA: TGTGCCAGCAGTGAAGCGGGAGGTCGGTACAATGAGCAGTTCTTC
J gene: TRBJ1-3; V gene: TRBV7-2; clone size: -; D gene: -; CDR3 protein: CASSLEGLSSGNTIYF; CDR3 DNA: TGTGCCAGCAGCTTAGAAGGACTGAGCTCTGGAAACACCATATATTTT
J gene: TRBJ2-5; V gene: TRBV7-9; clone size: -; D gene: TRBD1; CDR3 protein: CASSLTWSRDRGQETQYF; CDR3 DNA: TGTGCCAGCAGCTTGACCTGGTCCCGGGACAGGGGGCAAGAGACCCAGTACTTC
J gene: TRBJ2-3; V gene: TRBV5-1; clone size: -; D gene: TRBD2; CDR3 protein: CASSLYVAGGRDTQYF; CDR3 DNA: TGCGCCAGCAGCTTGTACGTAGCGGGAGGTAGAGATACGCAGTATTTT
J gene: TRBJ2-2; V gene: TRBV12-5; clone size: -; D gene: -; CDR3 protein: CASGLVTSGGGPGELFF; CDR3 DNA: TGTGCTAGTGGTTTGGTAACGTCGGGAGGGGGCCCCGGGGAGCTGTTTTTT
J gene: TRBJ2-5; V gene: TRBV7-2; clone size: -; D gene: -; CDR3 protein: CASSPAGGTIQETQYF; CDR3 DNA: TGTGCCAGCAGCCCAGCAGGGGGGACGATCCAAGAGACCCAGTACTTC
J gene: TRBJ1-1; V gene: TRBV7-2; clone size: -; D gene: -; CDR3 protein: CASSSRGDVGAFF; CDR3 DNA: TGTGCCAGCAGCTCACGGGGTGACGTCGGGGCTTTCTTT
J gene: TRBJ1-1; V gene: TRBV7-6; clone size: -; D gene: -; CDR3 protein: CASSLGQGRLNTEAFF; CDR3 DNA: TGTGCCAGCAGCTTAGGGCAGGGCCGGCTGAACACTGAAGCTTTCTTT
J gene: TRBJ2-5; V gene: TRBV5-1; clone size: -; D gene: TRBD2; CDR3 protein: CASSYWGLAGGQQETQYF; CDR3 DNA: TGCGCCAGCAGCTATTGGGGGCTAGCGGGAGGGCAGCAAGAGACCCAGTACTTC
J gene: TRBJ2-3; V gene: TRBV28; clone size: once; D gene: -; CDR3 protein: CASSSPSTASTDTQYF; CDR3 DNA: TGTGCCAGCAGTTCCCCATCGACAGCTAGCACAGATACGCAGTATTTT
J gene: TRBJ2-3; V gene: TRBV9; clone size: -; D gene: TRBD2; CDR3 protein: CASSAVAGGPGDTQYF; CDR3 DNA: TGTGCCAGCAGCGCAGTAGCGGGAGGGCCGGGAGATACGCAGTATTTT
J gene: TRBJ2-5; V gene: TRBV5-4; clone size: -; D gene: -; CDR3 protein: CASSSHSLQETQYF; CDR3 DNA: TGTGCCAGCAGTTCCCACTCCCTCCAAGAGACCCAGTACTTC
J gene: TRBJ2-5; V gene: TRBV15; clone size: -; D gene: TRBD1; CDR3 protein: CATSRDNDRGQTPRGTQYF; CDR3 DNA: TGTGCCACCAGCAGAGATAACGACAGGGGGCAAACTCCCCGCGGGACCCAGTACTTC
J gene: TRBJ1-4; V gene: TRBV5-4; clone size: -; D gene: -; CDR3 protein: CASSSAGGEKLFF; CDR3 DNA: TGTGCCAGCAGCTCTGCGGGTGGTGAAAAACTGTTTTTT
J gene: TRBJ2-7; V gene: TRBV5-1; clone size: -; D gene: -; CDR3 protein: CASSPRQVNYEQYF; CDR3 DNA: TGCGCCAGCAGCCCCAGACAGGTAAACTACGAGCAGTACTTC
J gene: TRBJ2-7; V gene: TRBV7-2; clone size: -; D gene: TRBD2; CDR3 protein: CASSLDWTSPYEQYF; CDR3 DNA: TGTGCCAGCAGCTTAGACTGGACTAGCCCCTACGAGCAGTACTTC
J gene: TRBJ2-5; V gene: TRBV5-1; clone size: -; D gene: TRBD2; CDR3 protein: CASSPGSGSLETQYF; CDR3 DNA: TGCGCCAGCAGCCCGGGTAGCGGGAGCCTGGAGACCCAGTACTTC
J gene: TRBJ2-1; V gene: TRBV7-6; clone size: -; D gene: TRBD2; CDR3 protein: CASSPGTSGINEQFF; CDR3 DNA: TGTGCCAGCAGCCCGGGTACTAGCGGGATTAATGAGCAGTTCTTC
J gene: TRBJ1-1; V gene: TRBV14; clone size: -; D gene: -; CDR3 protein: CASSSSRRFEAFF; CDR3 DNA: TGTGCCAGCAGTAGCTCCCGGCGGTTTGAAGCTTTCTTT
J gene: TRBJ2-6; V gene: TRBV5-4; clone size: -; D gene: TRBD1; CDR3 protein: CASSLDRGYGANVLTF; CDR3 DNA: TGTGCCAGCAGCTTGGACAGGGGTTATGGGGCCAACGTCCTGACTTTC
J gene: TRBJ1-2; V gene: TRBV9; clone size: -; D gene: -; CDR3 protein: CASSGSGTIYGYTF; CDR3 DNA: TGTGCCAGCAGCGGCTCCGGGACAATCTATGGCTACACCTTC
J gene: TRBJ2-3; V gene: TRBV28; clone size: -; D gene: -; CDR3 protein: CATVGTLTDTQYF; CDR3 DNA: TGTGCCACCGTAGGGACTCTCACAGATACGCAGTATTTT